The next 9 T cell receptor beta chains were all read from a single sample in a study of identifying expanded T cells in peripheral blood (dated by TCRdb to about 2019). Library preparation was by the immunoSEQ multiplex PCR assay. TCRdb limited this immuneACCESS table to in-frame rearrangements with V and J called. A share of clones is missing; checked studies link under half to unresolved V genes, and the rest is unexplained. The sample yields about 94,000 clones; over 75% were counted once. Approximately 5.2% of the sample comes from the top ten. The sequencing sample was made of blood. The source is a person aged 18 to 75 in good health.

The rearrangement uses TRBV5-4 and TRBJ2-5; tentative D call: TRBD2 (6 bases). CDR1 SGHNT and CDR2 YYREEE come from the germline V gene (reference sequence). The V end lost 3 bases, the J end lost 3 bases, and 9 bases lay between the germline ends. CDR3 length: 13 residues. CDR3 sequence reads: CASSSGLKETQYF. The CDR3 coding sequence is TGTGCCAGCAGCTCAGGACTAAAAGAGACCCAGTACTTC. Complete variable domain (other parts from reference TRBV5-4 and TRBJ2-5): ETGVTQSPTHLIKTRGQQVTLRCSSQSGHNTVSWYQQALGQGPQFIFQYYREEENGRGNFPPRFSGLQFPNYSSELNVNALELDDSALYLCASSSGLKETQYFGPGTRLLVL.

The V call is TRBV21-1, the J call TRBJ1-2. TRBV21-1 is a pseudogene segment. The CDR3 has 12 amino acids. DNA for the CDR3: TGTGCCAGCAGCAACGCGAGAAATGGCTACACCTTC. Its protein is CASSNARNGYTF.

This chain links TRBV6-5 with TRBJ2-1; D may be TRBD2 (6 bases). The CDR3 runs to 15 residues. Trimming pared 0 bases from V and 0 bases from J, leaving 6 bases between. CDR1 is MNHEY, CDR2 SVGAGI, per germline. CDR3 sequence (DNA): TGTGCCAGCAGTTACTCGACTAGCTCCTACAATGAGCAGTTCTTC. It specifies CASSYSTSSYNEQFF.

In DNA, the CDR3 is TGTGCCAGCAGGCGGGGAGGCAGGCGGGACACTGAAGCTTTCTTT. It translates to CASRRGGRRDTEAFF. This rearrangement joins TRBV9 to TRBJ1-1; D gene ambiguous. Trimming left V 5 bases short and J 3 bases short, with 17 bases between. Germline lookup yields CDR1 SGDLS and CDR2 YYNGEE. This CDR3 is built from 15 residues.

The CDR3 DNA reads as TGCAGTGCTAGAGTTAATGATCGCTACACCTTC. Amino acid sequence: CSARVNDRYTF. The genes are TRBV20-1 and TRBJ1-2; D not resolved. The CDR3 totals 11 residues. With 1 base removed from V and 9 bases from J, the gap between germline ends came to 9 bases. CDR1 and CDR2 from the germline V gene are DFQATT and SNEGSKA (reference sequence).

The chain uses TRBV5-6 and TRBJ1-2; TRBD1 aligns across 8 bases. Losses at the gene ends were 4 bases for V and 2 bases for J; bases not matched to a gene: 7. The CDR3 extends over 15 amino acids. From germline, CDR1 is SGHDT and CDR2 YYEEEE. DNA of the CDR3: TGTGCCAGCAGCCCCGACAGGGGAAGAAACTATGGCTACACCTTC. Amino acid sequence: CASSPDRGRNYGYTF.

The DNA for the CDR3 is TGTGCCAGCAGGACCACCCCCGCCCAAGAGACCCAGTACTTC. Its translation is CASRTTPAQETQYF. The V call is TRBV6-5, the J call TRBJ2-5; D is ambiguous. The V end was cut by 6 bases, the J end by 1 base, with 12 bases between. CDR3 length: 14 residues. Germline-derived CDR1 and CDR2 are MNHEY and SVGAGI.

The chain has TRBV6-6 and TRBJ2-7; possibly TRBD1 or TRBD2 for D (5 bases each). V lost 6 bases and J 5 bases, leaving 20 bases between the germline ends. The CDR3 runs to 15 residues. Germline values: CDR1 MNHNY, CDR2 SVGAGI (reference sequence). CDR3 region: CASSRNRDRSHEQYF. CDR3 sequence (DNA): TGTGCCAGCAGCCGCAACCGGGACCGTTCCCACGAGCAGTACTTC.

The chain couples TRBV6-4 to TRBJ2-7; 8 nucleotides agree with TRBD1. Germline V lookup: CDR1 MRHNA, CDR2 SNTAGT. The CDR3 has 17 amino acids. V lost 0 bases, J lost 3 bases, and 10 bases stayed unmatched. The CDR3 loop is CASSDSRRTGKIYEQYF. CDR3 nucleotide sequence: TGTGCCAGCAGTGACTCGAGGCGGACAGGGAAAATCTACGAGCAGTACTTC.